The 10 T cell receptor beta chains listed next were all sequenced from one sample in a study of STAT5B mutations in CD4+ large granular lymphocyte leukemia. Assay: immunoSEQ multiplex PCR; the TCRdb copy retains only in-frame clones and omits some. Of about 40,000 clones detected, less than 85% appear once; the ten largest clones hold 0.3% to 0.45%. Material: CD4+ T cells from blood buffy coats. The receptors stem from a human donor in good health.

The chain recombines TRBV7-9 with TRBJ2-7, with D perhaps given as TRBD1 or TRBD2 (5 bases each). The last part of the DNA fits TRBJ2-5 better; the J call may be wrong. Germline V gene data show CDR1 as SEHNR and CDR2 as FQNEAQ (reference sequence). The CDR3 totals 15 residues. CDR3 DNA: TGTGCCAGCAGTTTACCGGGGCACCTACAAGAGACCCAGTACTTC. The encoded protein is CASSLPGHLQETQYF.

This rearrangement joins TRBV27 to TRBJ2-3; maybe TRBD1 (5 bases). V lost 1 base, J lost 7 bases, and 12 bases lay in between. The CDR3 is 14 residues long. Germline V gene sequence: CDR1 MNHEY, CDR2 SMNVEV (reference sequence). In DNA, the CDR3 is TGTGCCAGCAGTTTATGGCAGGGTGGGAATACGCAGTATTTT. This sequence encodes CASSLWQGGNTQYF.

The chain carries TRBV30 and TRBJ2-5; 7 nucleotides align to TRBD1. V lost 0 bases, J lost 2 bases, and 3 bases stayed unmatched. This CDR3 has 14 residues. Germline values: CDR1 GTSNPN, CDR2 SVGIG (reference sequence). The CDR3 DNA reads as TGTGCCTGGAGTGTCCACAGGGGACAAGAGACCCAGTACTTC. Residues: CAWSVHRGQETQYF.

The genes are TRBV6-5 and TRBJ2-7; 9 positions match TRBD1. The CDR3 extends over 14 amino acids. The junction had 8 bases not matched to a gene; V was cut back by 5 bases and J by 6 bases. Germline lookup yields CDR1 MNHEY and CDR2 SVGAGI. CDR3 DNA sequence: TGTGCCAGCAGTGGAACAGGGACAGGGTTCGAGCAGTACTTC. It codes for CASSGTGTGFEQYF.

The rearrangement joins TRBV10-3 to TRBJ2-5; no definite D call. Germline assignment: CDR1 ENHRY and CDR2 SYGVKD. V was pared by 4 bases and J by 2 bases, with 5 bases between. The CDR3 runs 12 residues. CDR3 bases: TGTGCCATCAGTGGGTCTCAAGAGACCCAGTACTTC. Encoded protein: CAISGSQETQYF.

The chain uses TRBV19 and TRBJ2-2, with D possibly being TRBD1 (5 bases). The CDR3 length is 15 residues. V dropped 0 bases and J dropped 5 bases, with 10 bases sitting between them. CDR1 LNHDA and CDR2 SQIVND come from the germline V gene (reference sequence). The CDR3 DNA sequence: TGTGCCAGTAGTATAGACAGGGCTGGGACCGGGGAGCTGTTTTTT. This gives the protein CASSIDRAGTGELFF. Supplemented by reference TRBV19 and TRBJ2-2, the full variable domain reads DGGITQSPKYLFRKEGQNVTLSCEQNLNHDAMYWYRQDPGQGLRLIYYSQIVNDFQKGDIAEGYSVSREKKESFPLTVTSAQKNPTAFYLCASSIDRAGTGELFFGEGSRLTVL.

The rearrangement joins TRBV6-1 to TRBJ2-3; 8 positions agree with TRBD2. Germline V gives CDR1 MNHNS, CDR2 SASEGT. V lost 8 bases, J lost 2 bases, and 6 bases stayed unmatched. The CDR3 covers 14 residues. This chain's CDR3 is CASHRGGLTDTQYF. In nucleotides, the CDR3 is TGTGCCAGCCACCGGGGGGGGCTCACAGATACGCAGTATTTT.

This clone was counted once. The chain combines TRBV9 with TRBJ2-3; no clear D. Germline V CDR1 and CDR2: SGDLS, YYNGEE. This CDR3 spans 13 amino acids. V lost 3 bases, J lost 4 bases, and 9 bases lay in between. The CDR3 loop reads CASSAYRADTQYF. As DNA, the CDR3 is TGTGCCAGCAGCGCCTATAGGGCAGATACGCAGTATTTT. The full variable domain, with the rest looked up from reference TRBV9 and TRBJ2-3, is DSGVTQTPKHLITATGQRVTLRCSPRSGDLSVYWYQQSLDQGLQFLIQYYNGEERAKGNILERFSAQQFPDLHSELNLSSLELGDSALYFCASSAYRADTQYFGPGTRLTVL.

This clone is a singleton in its sample. The V call is TRBV7-2, the J call TRBJ2-1; TRBD2 matches 7 bases. V dropped 3 bases and J dropped 9; count of bases not matched to a gene: 8. The germline gives CDR1 SGHTA, CDR2 FQGNSA. There are 14 residues in the CDR3. CDR3 in DNA: TGTGCCAGCAGCTTCGCGGGAGTGGTAGGTGAGCAGTTCTTC. It yields the protein CASSFAGVVGEQFF.

For this clone: One end of the junction fails to match germline, which may point to a read error. CDR3 in amino acids: CAWSVYGTYLF. The CDR3 DNA is TGTGCCTGGAGTGTATATGGGACATACCTTTTC. The rearrangement links TRBV30 to TRBJ2-7; possibly TRBD1 for D (6 bases). CDR1 GTSNPN and CDR2 SVGIG come from the germline V gene (reference sequence). CDR3 size: 11 residues.